The 32 T cell receptor beta chains listed next were all sequenced from one sample in a study of T cell changes during pregnancy in multiple sclerosis. Repertoires were generated with immunoSEQ multiplex PCR, while TCRdb's copy carries only in-frame clones and drops some. Altogether some 25,000 clones are present, around 84% being singletons, with the ten largest covering 0.95% to 1.3%. Source: CD4+ T cells from peripheral blood mononuclear cells, taken in the second trimester of pregnancy. These receptors came from a female donor in good health, enrolled as a control in a pregnancy study.

The gene calls are TRBV19 and TRBJ1-3, with D perhaps TRBD1 (6 bases). The germline CDR1 and CDR2 sequences are LNHDA and SQIVND (reference sequence). The CDR3 spans 15 residues. Trimming cost V 3 bases and J 5 bases, with 14 bases left between them. The CDR3 is CASSIGAGGRNTIYF. CDR3 bases: TGTGCCAGTAGTATCGGGGCCGGGGGGCGAAACACCATATATTTT.

This chain joins TRBV29-1 and TRBJ2-5, with 8 bases matching TRBD1. Trimming removed 6 bases from V and 5 bases from J; junction bases left unmatched: 5. This CDR3 spans 12 amino acids. Germline V CDR1 and CDR2: SQVTM, ANQGSEA. The CDR3 reads CSVRTGSETQYF. The DNA of the CDR3 is TGCAGCGTCCGGACAGGGTCGGAGACCCAGTACTTC.

V usage is TRBV2 and J usage is TRBJ2-1; 15 positions agree with TRBD2. V lost 2 bases to trimming and J lost 0 bases; unmatched junction nucleotides: 8. Looked up from germline, CDR1 is SNHLY and CDR2 is FYNNEI. The CDR3 contains 20 residues. The CDR3: CASSEKRTSGGGVSYNEQFF. The CDR3 bases are TGTGCCAGCAGTGAAAAGAGGACTAGCGGGGGGGGCGTCTCCTACAATGAGCAGTTCTTC.

CDR3 in amino acids: CASSRRGSRGYTEAFF. CDR3 coding DNA: TGTGCCAGCAGCCGGCGCGGGTCCAGGGGCTACACTGAAGCTTTCTTT. The chain employs TRBV7-9 and TRBJ1-1, with a possible D match to TRBD1 (6 bases). CDR1 SEHNR and CDR2 FQNEAQ come from the germline V gene (reference sequence). Between the trimmed V and J ends, which lost 5 bases and 3 bases, there was a span of 19 bases. The CDR3 contains 16 residues.

The J gene is TRBJ2-7, the V gene TRBV18, with D hard to call. Germline values: CDR1 KGHSH, CDR2 LQKENI. Trimming took 4 bases from V and 2 from J, leaving 15 bases between them. This CDR3 spans 15 amino acids. CDR3 coding DNA: TGTGCCAGCTCACTAACTCTGGGCCCTCCCTACGAGCAGTACTTC. Its translation: CASSLTLGPPYEQYF.

The V call is TRBV7-2, the J call TRBJ1-1; 8 positions match TRBD1. This CDR3 contains 14 residues. The germline V gene has CDR1 SGHTA and CDR2 FQGNSA. V was pared by 4 bases and J by 1 base, with 2 bases of the junction left unmatched. The CDR3 nucleotides are TGTGCCAGCAGCTCGGACAGGGCGAACACTGAAGCTTTCTTT. Amino acids: CASSSDRANTEAFF.

The chain joins TRBV4-1 to TRBJ2-1; 8 bases line up with TRBD2. CDR1 is MGHRA, CDR2 YSYEKL, per germline. The CDR3 has 16 residues. J lost 7 bases, V lost 0 bases, and 8 bases had no gene match. CDR3 DNA: TGCGCCAGCAGCCAAGAGGGGAGAGCGGGAGATAATGAGCAGTTCTTC. It codes for CASSQEGRAGDNEQFF.

Judged by abundance, this clone is medium-sized. CDR3 coding DNA: TGCGCCAGCAGCCCGATAGGCAGGGTTCTGGACACTGAAGCTTTCTTT. Its protein product is CASSPIGRVLDTEAFF. The V gene is TRBV4-1, the J gene TRBJ1-1; tentative D call: TRBD1 (5 bases). Germline V gene sequence: CDR1 MGHRA, CDR2 YSYEKL. V lost 4 bases, J lost 3 bases, and 18 bases lay in between. The CDR3 is made up of 16 amino acids.

This chain connects TRBV27 to TRBJ1-4; 7 bases agree with TRBD1. Germline-derived CDR1 and CDR2 are MNHEY and SMNVEV (reference sequence). CDR3 length equals 16 residues. Trimming removed 6 bases from V and 7 bases from J; junction bases left unmatched: 14. This CDR3 reads CASSHFKGQSREKLFF. The CDR3 DNA is TGTGCCAGCAGCCACTTTAAGGGACAGAGCCGTGAAAAACTGTTTTTT.

This chain joins TRBV25-1 and TRBJ1-2, with a possible D match to TRBD1 (5 bases). Germline-derived CDR1 and CDR2 are MGHDK and SYGVNS. Trimming pared 2 bases from V and 2 bases from J, leaving 12 bases between. The CDR3 extends over 15 amino acids. CDR3 sequence (DNA): TGTGCCAGCAGTGAAGGGCAGGGAGGAAACTATGGCTACACCTTC. Protein sequence: CASSEGQGGNYGYTF.

The chain links TRBV2 to TRBJ2-5; possibly TRBD2 for D (7 bases). CDR3 size: 18 residues. Trimming took off 1 base at V and 1 base at J, with 19 bases between the two ends. Germline-derived CDR1 and CDR2 are SNHLY and FYNNEI. The CDR3 spells CASSEVSGGGIFQETQYF. The CDR3 nucleotides read TGTGCCAGCAGTGAAGTTTCTGGGGGGGGCATATTCCAAGAGACCCAGTACTTC.

The genes are TRBV5-6 and TRBJ2-5, with 12 bases matching TRBD1. The DNA end is a closer match to TRBJ2-7, so the J assignment may be wrong. CDR1 and CDR2 from the germline V gene are SGHDT and YYEEEE. The CDR3 extends over 16 amino acids. The CDR3 sequence is CASEGTAGQGANEQYF. The CDR3 DNA reads TGTGCCAGCGAAGGTACCGCGGGACAGGGGGCGAACGAGCAGTACTTC.

The chain uses TRBV28 and TRBJ2-7; 8 bases line up with TRBD1. The CDR3 loop spans 14 amino acids. Per the germline V gene, CDR1 is MDHEN and CDR2 is SYDVKM. Losses at the gene ends were 10 bases for V and 6 bases for J; bases not matched to a gene: 14. Here the CDR3 reads CATRQDRVVPEQYF. As DNA, the CDR3 is TGTGCCACCAGGCAGGACAGGGTGGTTCCCGAGCAGTACTTC.

J is TRBJ1-2 and V is TRBV19, with D perhaps TRBD1 (5 bases). The V end was cut by 6 bases, the J end by 0 bases, with 14 bases between. The germline gives CDR1 LNHDA, CDR2 SQIVND (reference sequence). The CDR3 has 15 residues. The CDR3 nucleotides read TGTGCCAGTAGCCTAGGACACGCAGCTAACTATGGCTACACCTTC. Translating gives CASSLGHAANYGYTF.

This clone has just one count. The J gene is TRBJ2-3, the V gene TRBV19, with 8 positions matching TRBD2. This CDR3 spans 14 amino acids. Germline trimming cut 3 bases from V and 5 bases from J; bases unmatched to any gene: 4. Germline CDR1 and CDR2: LNHDA and SQIVND (reference sequence). In DNA form, the CDR3 reads TGTGCCAGTAGTATTTCGGGGGGGGGAGATACGCAGTATTTT. It codes for CASSISGGGDTQYF.

The J gene is TRBJ1-1, the V gene TRBV19, with D perhaps matching TRBD1 (5 bases). The germline gives CDR1 LNHDA, CDR2 SQIVND (reference sequence). The V and J ends lost 11 bases and 0 bases respectively, with 22 bases between them. This CDR3 is built from 16 residues. The CDR3 DNA reads TGTGCCGCGATGGGTGGGCAGGGAGGAATGAACACTGAAGCTTTCTTT. Its protein is CAAMGGQGGMNTEAFF. Full variable domain (remainder filled in from reference TRBV19 and TRBJ1-1): DGGITQSPKYLFRKEGQNVTLSCEQNLNHDAMYWYRQDPGQGLRLIYYSQIVNDFQKGDIAEGYSVSREKKESFPLTVTSAQKNPTAFYLCAAMGGQGGMNTEAFFGQGTRLTVV.

As to this clone: At one end, the junction sequence differs from germline, possibly due to a read error. V and J are TRBV11-1 and TRBJ2-4; 7 bases are shared with TRBD1. CDR1 SGHAT and CDR2 FQDESV come from the germline V gene (reference sequence). There are 12 residues in the CDR3. The CDR3 is CASSHPTGVRVF. CDR3 nucleotides: TGTGCCAGCAGCCACCCTACAGGGGTAAGAGTCTTC.

The chain carries TRBV28 and TRBJ1-4; TRBD1 matches at 9 bases. Germline values: CDR1 MDHEN, CDR2 SYDVKM. The CDR3 contains 16 residues. V dropped 5 bases and J dropped 9; count of bases not matched to a gene: 13. As DNA, the CDR3 is TGTGCCAGCAGTCCTTCCCCGGACAGGGGAAGGAAAAAACTGTTTTTT. Translation gives CASSPSPDRGRKKLFF.

The chain couples TRBV7-2 to TRBJ2-2, with 11 positions matching TRBD2. Trimming removed 5 bases from V and 2 bases from J; junction bases left unmatched: 13. The CDR3 spans 19 residues. The germline V gene encodes CDR1 SGHTA and CDR2 FQGNSA. CDR3 bases: TGTGCCAGCAGCCCGGGGCTAGCGGGGGGCTACATAAACACCGGGGAGCTGTTTTTT. Its translation is CASSPGLAGGYINTGELFF.

The chain recombines TRBV7-2 with TRBJ1-6; D uncertain. This CDR3 region has 14 residues. Germline V gene data show CDR1 as SGHTA and CDR2 as FQGNSA. Between the trimmed V and J ends, which lost 3 bases and 4 bases, there was a span of 7 bases. CDR3 DNA: TGTGCCAGCAGCTTTTTTCCTTATAATTCACCCCTCCACTTT. Protein: CASSFFPYNSPLHF. Based on the CDR3 plus reference TRBV7-2 and TRBJ1-6, the full variable domain is GAGVSQSPSNKVTEKGKDVELRCDPISGHTALYWYRQSLGQGLEFLIYFQGNSAPDKSGLPSDRFSAERTGGSVSTLTIQRTQQEDSAVYLCASSFFPYNSPLHFGNGTRLTVT.

The sample holds one count of this clone. The chain employs TRBV27 and TRBJ1-6, with 11 bases that match TRBD1. The CDR3 has 17 residues. Germline CDR1 MNHEY, CDR2 SMNVEV (reference sequence). V was clipped by 6 bases and J by 6 bases; unmatched bases: 10. The CDR3 sequence is CASRAGTGGWFNSPLHF. The CDR3 bases are TGTGCCAGCAGGGCCGGGACAGGGGGTTGGTTTAATTCACCCCTCCACTTT.

This clone was recorded once. The rearrangement uses TRBV7-9 and TRBJ2-7, with D possibly being TRBD2 (6 bases). The germline V and J ends were trimmed by 5 bases and 5 bases, with 22 bases remaining between them. This CDR3 is built from 16 residues. Germline assignment: CDR1 SEHNR and CDR2 FQNEAQ (reference sequence). CDR3 sequence (DNA): TGTGCCAGCAGCCCAACGGGTGGGGGGTGGCCCCACGAGCAGTACTTC. As protein: CASSPTGGGWPHEQYF.

The V gene is TRBV19, the J gene TRBJ2-7; 7 bases match TRBD1. V trimming: 1 base; J trimming: 2 bases; junction bases outside the gene matches: 2. The CDR3 has 14 residues. Germline CDR1 reads LNHDA; CDR2 reads SQIVND (reference sequence). CDR3 bases: TGTGCCAGTAGTATAGCTGGGACAGCCTACGAGCAGTACTTC. This gives the protein CASSIAGTAYEQYF.

The chain carries TRBV19 and TRBJ1-2; the D is unclear. The germline CDR1 and CDR2 sequences are LNHDA and SQIVND (reference sequence). With 5 bases removed from V and 5 bases from J, the gap between germline ends came to 6 bases. The CDR3 has 11 residues. Here the CDR3 reads CASSSLYGYTF. The CDR3 region has the DNA TGTGCCAGTAGTTCTTTATATGGCTACACCTTC.

This clone was found once. The CDR3 DNA reads TGTGCCAGCAGCCAGGGGGAGGCAGATACGCAGTATTTT. The encoded protein is CASSQGEADTQYF. The rearrangement uses TRBV7-8 and TRBJ2-3, with D possibly being TRBD1 (7 bases). The CDR3 consists of 13 residues. Germline CDR1 SGHVS, CDR2 FQNEAQ. Trimming stripped 5 bases from V and 4 bases from J, with 10 bases between.

The count of this clone is one. This chain links TRBV7-2 with TRBJ2-3; TRBD2 matches 8 bases. Trimming cost V 5 bases and J 5 bases; bases outside gene matches: 12. The CDR3 is made up of 16 amino acids. CDR1 is SGHTA, CDR2 FQGNSA, per germline. The CDR3 protein is CASSPLLGGAGDTQYF. The CDR3 DNA reads TGTGCCAGCAGCCCCCTTCTCGGGGGGGCCGGAGATACGCAGTATTTT. Filled out from reference TRBV7-2 and TRBJ2-3, the complete variable domain reads GAGVSQSPSNKVTEKGKDVELRCDPISGHTALYWYRQSLGQGLEFLIYFQGNSAPDKSGLPSDRFSAERTGGSVSTLTIQRTQQEDSAVYLCASSPLLGGAGDTQYFGPGTRLTVL.

The chain couples TRBV5-1 to TRBJ2-1; TRBD1 matches at 9 bases. There are 15 residues in the CDR3. J lost 7 bases, V lost 2 bases, and 7 bases had no gene match. CDR1 SGHRS and CDR2 YFSETQ come from the germline V gene. CDR3 bases: TGCGCCAGCAGCTTACCCGGGACAGGGATGAATGAGCAGTTCTTC. Amino acids: CASSLPGTGMNEQFF.

This rearrangement joins TRBV27 to TRBJ2-7; TRBD2 agrees at 9 bases. V was pared by 6 bases and J by 2 bases, with 8 bases of the junction left unmatched. The germline gives CDR1 MNHEY, CDR2 SMNVEV (reference sequence). This CDR3 has 15 amino acids. CDR3 nucleotides: TGTGCCAGCAGACCTAGCGGGATCCACCCCTACGAGCAGTACTTC. It is translated as CASRPSGIHPYEQYF.

The chain links TRBV9 to TRBJ1-2, with a tentative D call TRBD1 (5 bases). Between the trimmed V and J ends, which lost 4 bases and 4 bases, there was a span of 14 bases. This CDR3 contains 14 residues. Germline V gene data show CDR1 as SGDLS and CDR2 as YYNGEE. The CDR3 nucleotides are TGTGCCAGCAGCCCCCCCCAGGGAATCTATGGCTACACCTTC. It codes for CASSPPQGIYGYTF. The whole variable domain, remainder taken from reference TRBV9 and TRBJ1-2, is DSGVTQTPKHLITATGQRVTLRCSPRSGDLSVYWYQQSLDQGLQFLIQYYNGEERAKGNILERFSAQQFPDLHSELNLSSLELGDSALYFCASSPPQGIYGYTFGSGTRLTVV.

The chain couples TRBV6-6 to TRBJ2-5; perhaps TRBD1 as D (8 bases). In germline, CDR1 is MNHNY, CDR2 SVGAGI (reference sequence). The CDR3 is 15 amino acids. V was shortened by 2 bases and J by 5 bases, with 15 bases between the two germline ends. As DNA, the CDR3 is TGTGCCAGCAGTTACCTTGGACAGGGAGGGGAGACCCAGTACTTC. It is translated as CASSYLGQGGETQYF.

V and J are TRBV28 and TRBJ1-1; no definite D call. The CDR3 has 11 residues. Trimming cost V 1 base and J 11 bases, with 8 bases left between them. The germline V gene has CDR1 MDHEN and CDR2 SYDVKM. The CDR3 DNA sequence: TGTGCCAGCAGTTTATCCAGGATGGCTTTCTTT. As protein: CASSLSRMAFF.

The chain has TRBV29-1 and TRBJ2-6; D unclear. This CDR3 is built from 15 residues. Germline-derived CDR1 and CDR2 are SQVTM and ANQGSEA. Trimming shortened V by 0 bases and J by 1 base, and 7 bases separated the two germline ends. The CDR3 region is CSVEDWLSGANVLTF. The DNA of the CDR3 is TGCAGCGTTGAAGATTGGCTTTCTGGGGCCAACGTCCTGACTTTC.